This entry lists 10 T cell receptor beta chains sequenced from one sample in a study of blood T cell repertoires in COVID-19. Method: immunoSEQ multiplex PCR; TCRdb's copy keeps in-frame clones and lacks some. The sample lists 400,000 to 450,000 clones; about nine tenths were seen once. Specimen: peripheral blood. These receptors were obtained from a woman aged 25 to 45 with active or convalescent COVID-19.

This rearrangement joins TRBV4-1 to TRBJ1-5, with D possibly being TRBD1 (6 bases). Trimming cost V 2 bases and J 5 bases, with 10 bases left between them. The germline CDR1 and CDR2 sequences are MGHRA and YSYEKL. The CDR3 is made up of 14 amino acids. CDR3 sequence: CASSQFTGYQPQHF. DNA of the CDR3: TGCGCCAGCAGCCAATTTACAGGGTATCAGCCCCAGCATTTT.

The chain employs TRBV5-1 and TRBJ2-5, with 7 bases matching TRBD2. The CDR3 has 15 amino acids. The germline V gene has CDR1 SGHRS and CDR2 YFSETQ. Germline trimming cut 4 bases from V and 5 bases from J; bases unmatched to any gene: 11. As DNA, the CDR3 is TGCGCCAGCAGCCGGGGAGGGCCCGAAGGCGAGACCCAGTACTTC. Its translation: CASSRGGPEGETQYF.

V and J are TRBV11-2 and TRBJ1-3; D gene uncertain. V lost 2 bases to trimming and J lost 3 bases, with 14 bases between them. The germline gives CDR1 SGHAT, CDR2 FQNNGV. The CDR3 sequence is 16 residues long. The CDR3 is CASSLMGGIRGNTIYF. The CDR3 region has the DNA TGTGCCAGCAGCTTAATGGGAGGGATTCGTGGAAACACCATATATTTT.

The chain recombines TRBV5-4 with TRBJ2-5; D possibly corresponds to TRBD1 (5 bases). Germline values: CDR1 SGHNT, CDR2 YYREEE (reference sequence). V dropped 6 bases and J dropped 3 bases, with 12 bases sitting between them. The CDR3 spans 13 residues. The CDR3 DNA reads TGTGCCAGCAAAGTGCAACAGGAAGAGACCCAGTACTTC. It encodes CASKVQQEETQYF.

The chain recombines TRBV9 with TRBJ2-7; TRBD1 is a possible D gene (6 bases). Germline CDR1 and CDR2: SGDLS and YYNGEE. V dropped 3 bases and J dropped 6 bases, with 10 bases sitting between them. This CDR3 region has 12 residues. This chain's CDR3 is CASSDDRLEQYF. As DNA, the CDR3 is TGTGCCAGCAGCGACGACAGGCTCGAGCAGTACTTC.

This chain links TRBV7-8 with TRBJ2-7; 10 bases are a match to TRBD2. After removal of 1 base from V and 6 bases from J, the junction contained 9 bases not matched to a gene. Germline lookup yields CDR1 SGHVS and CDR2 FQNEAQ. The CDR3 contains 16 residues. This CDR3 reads CASSLGSSGGSFEQYF. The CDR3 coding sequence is TGTGCCAGCAGCTTAGGGAGTAGCGGGGGGTCATTCGAGCAGTACTTC. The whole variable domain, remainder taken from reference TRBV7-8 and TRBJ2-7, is GAGVSQSPRYKVAKRGQDVALRCDPISGHVSLFWYQQALGQGPEFLTYFQNEAQLDKSGLPSDRFFAERPEGSVSTLKIQRTQQEDSAVYLCASSLGSSGGSFEQYFGPGTRLTVT.

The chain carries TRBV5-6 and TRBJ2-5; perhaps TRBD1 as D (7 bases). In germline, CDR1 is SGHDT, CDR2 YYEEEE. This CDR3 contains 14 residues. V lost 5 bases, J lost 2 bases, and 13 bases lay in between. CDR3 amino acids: CASSPQGTQETQYF. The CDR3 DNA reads TGTGCCAGCAGTCCACAGGGGACTCAAGAGACCCAGTACTTC.

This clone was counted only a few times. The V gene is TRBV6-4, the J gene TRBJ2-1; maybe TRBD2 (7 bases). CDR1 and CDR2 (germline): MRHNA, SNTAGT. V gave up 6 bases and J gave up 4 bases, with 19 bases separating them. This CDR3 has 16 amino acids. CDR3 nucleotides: TGTGCCAGCAGGAGGGGGGGAGGGCCGAATTACAATGAGCAGTTCTTC. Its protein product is CASRRGGGPNYNEQFF.

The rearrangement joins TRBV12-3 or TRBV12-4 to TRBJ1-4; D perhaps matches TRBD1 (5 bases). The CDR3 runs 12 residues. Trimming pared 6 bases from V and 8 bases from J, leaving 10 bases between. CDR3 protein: CASRGVGEKLFF. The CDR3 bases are TGTGCCAGCAGAGGGGTTGGGGAAAAACTGTTTTTT.

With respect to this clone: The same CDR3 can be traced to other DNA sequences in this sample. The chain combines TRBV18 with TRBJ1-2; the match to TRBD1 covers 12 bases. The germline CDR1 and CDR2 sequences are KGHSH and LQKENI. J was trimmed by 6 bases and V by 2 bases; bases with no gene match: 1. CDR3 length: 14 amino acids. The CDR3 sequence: CASSPGTGGNGYTF. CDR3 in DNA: TGTGCCAGCTCACCAGGGACAGGGGGCAATGGCTACACCTTC.